This passage covers 29 T cell receptor beta chains from one sample sequenced in a study of blood T cell repertoires in COVID-19. Only in-frame clones appear in the TCRdb table, and some are missing; sequencing was by immunoSEQ multiplex PCR. The sample holds around 120,000 clones; 80% are singletons and the top ten take roughly 25%. The source material was peripheral blood. These receptors came from a human donor in a cohort sampled during active COVID-19.

The genes are TRBV5-4 and TRBJ1-1; 10 bases are a match to TRBD1. V lost 4 bases, J lost 1 base, and 1 base stayed unmatched. The length of the CDR3 is 14 residues. Germline CDR1 reads SGHNT; CDR2 reads YYREEE (reference sequence). CDR3 DNA: TGTGCCAGCAGCCGGACAGGGGGGAACACTGAAGCTTTCTTT. This sequence encodes CASSRTGGNTEAFF.

The chain employs TRBV28 and TRBJ1-2; D unresolved. Germline V lookup: CDR1 MDHEN, CDR2 SYDVKM. V was pared by 3 bases and J by 6 bases, with 11 bases between. The CDR3 sequence is 13 residues long. Here the CDR3 DNA reads TGTGCCAGCAGTTTCGAGGTCTTTAATGGCTACACCTTC. As protein: CASSFEVFNGYTF.

The rearrangement links TRBV19 to TRBJ2-1, with D tentatively TRBD1 (6 bases). Trimming cost V 4 bases and J 5 bases, with 21 bases left between them. CDR3 length: 17 amino acids. The germline V gene encodes CDR1 LNHDA and CDR2 SQIVND (reference sequence). CDR3 loop: CASSTPQGHPNDNEQFF. The DNA of the CDR3 is TGTGCCAGTAGTACCCCGCAGGGGCACCCTAACGACAATGAGCAGTTCTTC.

This clone was observed a single time. The chain is built from TRBV18 and TRBJ1-1; the match to TRBD1 covers 7 bases. Trimming at V came to 7 bases and at J to 6 bases, leaving 11 bases not matched to a gene. The CDR3 has 14 amino acids. Germline V gene data show CDR1 as KGHSH and CDR2 as LQKENI. The DNA of the CDR3 is TGTGCCAGCTGGAAACTTAGGGGGCCCGCTGAAGCTTTCTTT. The encoded protein is CASWKLRGPAEAFF.

V usage is TRBV6-6 and J usage is TRBJ1-2; unclear D gene. Per germline, CDR1 MNHNY and CDR2 SVGAGI (reference sequence). The CDR3 covers 15 residues. V was pared by 0 bases and J by 2 bases, with 10 bases between. The CDR3 region is CASSYSPVPNYGYTF. For the CDR3, the DNA is TGTGCCAGCAGTTACTCGCCGGTGCCGAACTATGGCTACACCTTC.

Only one count was recorded for this clone. This chain joins TRBV14 and TRBJ1-6; D not certain. The length of the CDR3 is 16 residues. Germline CDR1 is SGHDN and CDR2 is FVKESK. V dropped 3 bases and J dropped 6 bases, with 15 bases sitting between them. The CDR3 region has the DNA TGTGCCAGCAGCCACGAGTTCGTTAGCAGTAATTCACCCCTCCACTTT. Encoded protein: CASSHEFVSSNSPLHF.

The chain joins TRBV7-2 to TRBJ2-2; a possible D gene is TRBD1 (6 bases). The V end was cut by 2 bases, the J end by 4 bases, with 8 bases between. Germline CDR1 is SGHTA and CDR2 is FQGNSA. The CDR3 consists of 14 residues. CDR3 in amino acids: CASSLNRATGELFF. CDR3 nucleotide sequence: TGTGCCAGCAGCTTAAACAGGGCCACCGGGGAGCTGTTTTTT.

This clone was counted once. The CDR3 sequence: CASSLGQGEGYTF. For the CDR3, the DNA is TGTGCCAGCAGCTTGGGACAGGGCGAAGGCTACACCTTC. The chain carries TRBV5-6 and TRBJ1-2, with 7 bases aligning to TRBD1. Per germline, CDR1 SGHDT and CDR2 YYEEEE. There are 13 residues in the CDR3. J lost 8 bases, V lost 0 bases, and 4 bases had no gene match.

The chain couples TRBV11-3 to TRBJ2-3; TRBD2 matches 8 bases. Germline CDR1 SGHNT, CDR2 YENEEA. The CDR3 totals 16 residues. The V and J ends lost 0 bases and 5 bases, in that order; junction bases with no gene match: 7. The CDR3 nucleotides read TGTGCCAGCAGCTTAGATGTGGCGGGAGGAGGAGATACGCAGTATTTT. Translation gives CASSLDVAGGGDTQYF.

This clone was observed a few times. This chain connects TRBV11-2 to TRBJ1-1; TRBD1 matches at 10 bases. The CDR3 totals 14 residues. Germline assignment: CDR1 SGHAT and CDR2 FQNNGV. J lost 6 bases, V lost 6 bases, and 7 bases had no gene match. For the CDR3, the DNA is TGTGCCAGCAGGGGACAGGGGTTTCTCGCTGAAGCTTTCTTT. Amino acids: CASRGQGFLAEAFF.

The chain joins TRBV7-9 to TRBJ2-1; TRBD1 agrees at 10 bases. Germline CDR1 and CDR2: SEHNR and FQNEAQ (reference sequence). This CDR3 contains 14 residues. J was trimmed by 8 bases and V by 5 bases; bases with no gene match: 6. The chain's CDR3 is CASSTRQGADEQFF. The CDR3 coding sequence is TGTGCCAGCAGCACTCGACAGGGGGCCGATGAGCAGTTCTTC.

The rearrangement joins TRBV7-8 to TRBJ2-1; D gene unclear. V shed 1 base and J shed 7 bases, with 17 bases lying between them. In germline, CDR1 is SGHVS, CDR2 FQNEAQ. The CDR3 has 16 amino acids. For the CDR3, the DNA is TGTGCCAGCAGCTTAGTGGCGGCCTCATTTCCGAATGAGCAGTTCTTC. Translating gives CASSLVAASFPNEQFF.

This sequence joins TRBV18 and TRBJ2-7; 9 nucleotides line up with TRBD1. Trimming at V came to 6 bases and at J to 2 bases, leaving 5 bases not matched to a gene. Germline CDR1 and CDR2: KGHSH and LQKENI. CDR3 size: 14 residues. For the CDR3, the DNA is TGTGCCAGCTCCCGCACAGGGGGCACCTACGAGCAGTACTTC. It specifies CASSRTGGTYEQYF. Drawing the rest from reference TRBV18 and TRBJ2-7, the complete variable domain is NAGVMQNPRHLVRRRGQEARLRCSPMKGHSHVYWYRQLPEEGLKFMVYLQKENIIDESGMPKERFSAEFPKEGPSILRIQQVVRGDSAAYFCASSRTGGTYEQYFGPGTRLTVT.

This clone was seen more than once but under ten times. The chain links TRBV19 to TRBJ1-2; maybe TRBD1 (6 bases). Germline V gene lookup returns CDR1 LNHDA and CDR2 SQIVND (reference sequence). This CDR3 is built from 14 residues. Trimming stripped 6 bases from V and 2 bases from J, with 13 bases between. The chain's CDR3 is CASRFLGQNYGYTF. In DNA form, the CDR3 reads TGTGCCAGTAGATTTTTGGGACAAAACTATGGCTACACCTTC.

The genes are TRBV7-6 and TRBJ1-3, with 8 positions matching TRBD1. The CDR3 has 16 residues. The V segment lost 5 bases and the J segment 1 base; nucleotides outside the gene matches: 7. Germline CDR1 SGHVS, CDR2 FNYEAQ. The CDR3 reads CASSPQGAGSGNTIYF. The CDR3, as DNA: TGTGCCAGCAGCCCCCAGGGGGCAGGGTCTGGAAACACCATATATTTT.

The V call is TRBV6-5, the J call TRBJ2-1; tentatively, D is TRBD2 (6 bases). CDR3 size: 15 residues. V gave up 0 bases and J gave up 9 bases, with 15 bases separating them. CDR1 is MNHEY, CDR2 SVGAGI, per germline. This CDR3 reads CASSYSSGRGAEQFF. CDR3 DNA: TGTGCCAGCAGTTACTCTAGCGGCCGGGGAGCTGAGCAGTTCTTC.

A remark on this clone: The same CDR3 arises from other DNA sequences in this sample as well. J is TRBJ2-7 and V is TRBV9; perhaps TRBD1 as D (6 bases). CDR1 SGDLS and CDR2 YYNGEE come from the germline V gene. This CDR3 has 13 amino acids. With 0 bases removed from V and 5 bases from J, the gap between germline ends came to 9 bases. CDR3: CASSVDRVHEQYF. CDR3 coding DNA: TGTGCCAGCAGCGTAGACAGGGTCCACGAGCAGTACTTC. Variable domain in full (rest from reference TRBV9 and TRBJ2-7): DSGVTQTPKHLITATGQRVTLRCSPRSGDLSVYWYQQSLDQGLQFLIQYYNGEERAKGNILERFSAQQFPDLHSELNLSSLELGDSALYFCASSVDRVHEQYFGPGTRLTVT.

The chain recombines TRBV27 with TRBJ2-7; 10 bases fit TRBD2. Germline V gives CDR1 MNHEY, CDR2 SMNVEV (reference sequence). V trimming: 4 bases; J trimming: 3 bases; junction bases outside the gene matches: 3. This CDR3 is built from 14 residues. The CDR3 protein is CASSSAGGYYEQYF. CDR3 nucleotides: TGTGCCAGCAGTTCAGCGGGGGGGTACTACGAGCAGTACTTC.

This clone was found a few times. The chain employs TRBV5-4 and TRBJ1-4; D remains unclear. Trimming pared 4 bases from V and 0 bases from J, leaving 4 bases between. This CDR3 contains 13 residues. Germline CDR1 SGHNT, CDR2 YYREEE (reference sequence). Here the CDR3 reads CASSTPTNEKLFF. The CDR3 DNA sequence: TGTGCCAGCAGCACTCCAACTAATGAAAAACTGTTTTTT.

The chain is built from TRBV28 and TRBJ1-6; D ambiguous. CDR3 length: 17 amino acids. Germline V gene lookup returns CDR1 MDHEN and CDR2 SYDVKM. Trimming left V 6 bases short and J 1 base short, with 16 bases between. The CDR3 nucleotides read TGTGCCAGCAGATCCGGGAGGAGGGTTTCCTATAATTCACCCCTCCACTTT. Encoded protein: CASRSGRRVSYNSPLHF.

The V and J genes are TRBV7-2 and TRBJ1-1; D uncertain. The CDR3 runs to 16 residues. CDR1 and CDR2 from the germline V gene are SGHTA and FQGNSA. The germline V and J ends were trimmed by 1 base and 0 bases, with 12 bases remaining between them. The CDR3 reads CASSLVTTQMNTEAFF. CDR3 nucleotides: TGTGCCAGCAGCTTAGTGACAACTCAGATGAACACTGAAGCTTTCTTT.

The chain recombines TRBV6-5 with TRBJ1-2; D is unclear. Trimming shortened V by 8 bases and J by 1 base, and 11 bases separated the two germline ends. This CDR3 comprises 13 residues. Germline lookup yields CDR1 MNHEY and CDR2 SVGAGI. The CDR3 region is CASAAMVNYGYTF. The CDR3, as DNA: TGTGCCAGCGCGGCCATGGTTAACTATGGCTACACCTTC.

The rearrangement uses TRBV6-2 or TRBV6-3 and TRBJ1-1; the match to TRBD1 covers 10 bases. Per germline, CDR1 MNHEY and CDR2 SVGEGT. J gave up 0 bases and V 1 base, and 5 bases lay outside the gene matches. There are 17 residues in the CDR3. The CDR3 here is CASSYLGQGSLNTEAFF. CDR3 DNA sequence: TGTGCCAGCAGTTACTTGGGACAGGGGAGCTTGAACACTGAAGCTTTCTTT.

The V and J genes are TRBV7-2 and TRBJ1-5; D might be TRBD1 (6 bases). V lost 5 bases and J 7 bases, leaving 18 bases between the germline ends. From germline, CDR1 is SGHTA and CDR2 FQGNSA. The CDR3 is made up of 15 amino acids. The DNA of the CDR3 is TGTGCCAGCAGCACCGCGACAGGCTTGGCGCAGCCCCAGCATTTT. Its translation is CASSTATGLAQPQHF.

V is TRBV19 and J is TRBJ1-5; 8 nucleotides match TRBD1. This CDR3 is 17 amino acids long. Germline CDR1 is LNHDA and CDR2 is SQIVND (reference sequence). Unmatched junction bases numbered 13, after V lost 5 bases and J lost 4 bases. The DNA for the CDR3 is TGTGCCAGTAGTCTGCGACAGGGGAGAGGTCGAAATCAGCCCCAGCATTTT. Translation gives CASSLRQGRGRNQPQHF.

Comments on this clone: Being one base from a much bigger clone, this may be a read error. The chain uses TRBV7-3 and TRBJ2-1, with 10 bases that match TRBD1. J lost 1 base, V lost 4 bases, and 1 base had no gene match. The germline gives CDR1 SGHTA, CDR2 FQGTGA. The CDR3 is made up of 15 amino acids. The CDR3 loop is CASSWGQGSYNEQFF. CDR3 nucleotide sequence: TGTGCCAGCAGCTGGGGACAGGGGTCCTACAATGAGCAGTTCTTC.

The chain is built from TRBV2 and TRBJ2-5; D uncertain. The CDR3 has 13 residues. Germline CDR1 SNHLY, CDR2 FYNNEI. The V gene lost 6 bases and the J gene lost 2 bases, with 10 bases spanning the gap. CDR3 residues: CASSYDSQETQYF. The CDR3 DNA follows: TGTGCCAGCAGCTACGACTCACAAGAGACCCAGTACTTC.

This sequence joins TRBV3-1 (or the pseudogene TRBV3-2) and TRBJ1-2, with D maybe TRBD1 (5 bases). The V and J ends lost 4 bases and 8 bases respectively, with 11 bases between them. The CDR3 sequence is 12 residues long. Germline V gives CDR1 LGHDT, CDR2 YNNKEL (reference sequence). The CDR3 DNA is TGTGCCAGCAGCCTCAGGGATTTCGGCTACACCTTC. Its translation is CASSLRDFGYTF.

V gene TRBV20-1 combines with J gene TRBJ1-6, with 10 bases identical to TRBD1. Trimming removed 6 bases from V and 13 bases from J; junction bases left unmatched: 3. Germline values: CDR1 DFQATT, CDR2 SNEGSKA (reference sequence). This CDR3 is built from 11 residues. DNA of the CDR3: TGCAGTGCGAGGACAGGGGGGCCCCTCCACTTT. This gives the protein CSARTGGPLHF.